A selection of T cell receptor beta chains follows, all from one sample in a study of cytomegalovirus exposure and HLA in healthy donors. Some clones are missing from TCRdb's copy, which holds only in-frame ones; the method was immunoSEQ multiplex PCR. The repertoire holds 150,000 to 200,000 clones, with 80% to 90% as singletons. Material for sequencing was PBMCs. These receptors were taken from a woman aged 18-30 years in good health and CMV-seronegative. Both conserved end residues are part of each CDR3. D genes are given only for firm matches. Where a row states a size, it is once, few, many or the class of an expanded clone; other rows omit it.

j_call	cdr3_length	clone_size	d_call	v_call	cdr3_nt	cdr3_aa
TRBJ2-5	13	NA	NA	TRBV5-1	TGCGCCAGCAGCTTGGCTGGAGTGGAGACCCAGTACTTC	CASSLAGVETQYF
TRBJ2-3	15	NA	NA	TRBV28	TGTGCCAGCAGTTGGTCCTACAGGGAATTAGATACGCAGTATTTT	CASSWSYRELDTQYF
TRBJ1-2	13	NA	NA	TRBV7-2	TGTGCCAGCAGCTTATCCACTGCCTATGGCTACACCTTC	CASSLSTAYGYTF
TRBJ2-5	16	NA	TRBD1	TRBV11-2	TGTGCCAGCAGCTTGGCAATACTCGACAGGGGAGAGACCCAGTACTTC	CASSLAILDRGETQYF
TRBJ1-2	15	once	TRBD1	TRBV5-1	TGCGCCAGCAGCGTCGGCACACAGGGGGCGGGAGGCTACACCTTC	CASSVGTQGAGGYTF
TRBJ2-5	13	NA	TRBD2	TRBV29-1	TGCAGCGTTGTGACTAGCGGGGGGGAGACCCAGTACTTC	CSVVTSGGETQYF
TRBJ2-1	15	NA	NA	TRBV28	TGTGCCAGCAGTGAACAGGCCATTCCAGTCAATGAGCAGTTCTTC	CASSEQAIPVNEQFF
TRBJ2-7	15	NA	NA	TRBV30	TGTGCCTGGAGGGGGACTTTCTTCCGAACGGGCGAGCAGTACTTC	CAWRGTFFRTGEQYF
TRBJ2-1	16	NA	TRBD2	TRBV6-1	TGTGCCAGCAGTGTCTTAGCGGGAGGGGGCTACAATGAGCAGTTCTTC	CASSVLAGGGYNEQFF
TRBJ2-2	12	NA	TRBD1	TRBV19	TGTGCCATCTTGAGGGGGCCCGGGGAGCTGTTTTTT	CAILRGPGELFF
TRBJ1-1	14	few	NA	TRBV2	TGTGCCAGCAGGAGGACCGGGGAGAACACTGAAGCTTTCTTT	CASRRTGENTEAFF
TRBJ1-4	16	few	TRBD1	TRBV18	TGTGCCAGCTCGCGGTCAGGAGGGACAGGAGGAGAAAAACTGTTTTTT	CASSRSGGTGGEKLFF
TRBJ1-1	13	NA	TRBD1	TRBV19	TGTGCCACCAAAGACAGGGGTAACACTGAAGCTTTCTTT	CATKDRGNTEAFF
TRBJ2-1	20	NA	TRBD2	TRBV27	TGTGCCAGCAGCCCAATGCGGACTAGCGGGAGAAATAGTGTGTACAATGAGCAGTTCTTC	CASSPMRTSGRNSVYNEQFF
TRBJ2-7	12	NA	NA	TRBV6-5	TGTGCCAGCAGTTACCCCGGGGACGAGCAGTACTTC	CASSYPGDEQYF
TRBJ2-1	16	NA	TRBD1	TRBV4-1	TGCGCCAGCAGCCCTTGGGCAGGGGGAAGGATATTGGAGCAGTTCTTC	CASSPWAGGRILEQFF
TRBJ2-1	15	NA	TRBD2	TRBV6-4	TGTGCCAGCAGTGACTCAAGCGGGGGGGGAAATGAGCAGTTCTTC	CASSDSSGGGNEQFF
TRBJ1-5	15	few	NA	TRBV30	TGTGCCTGGAGTGTAGGCAGCGCGGCGAGTCAGCCCCAGCATTTT	CAWSVGSAASQPQHF
TRBJ2-5	16	NA	TRBD1	TRBV9	TGTGCCAGCAGCGTTTTGTCAGGGGGTCCCCAAGAGACCCAGTACTTC	CASSVLSGGPQETQYF
TRBJ2-1	15	NA	TRBD2	TRBV6-5	TGTGCCAGCAGTTCCCTAGCGGGAGGGCGCAATGAGCAGTTCTTC	CASSSLAGGRNEQFF
TRBJ2-7	18	NA	TRBD2	TRBV29-1	TGCAGCGCCAGGGTGAGTAGCGGGAATCACTTTTTCGACTACGAGCAGTACTTC	CSARVSSGNHFFDYEQYF
TRBJ1-3	12	NA	NA	TRBV6-1	TGTGCCAGCAGTGTGTCGGGAAACACCATATATTTT	CASSVSGNTIYF
TRBJ1-2	15	NA	NA	TRBV19	TGTGCCAGTACCCAGCCCGGCTCATTCGGGTATGGCTACACCTTC	CASTQPGSFGYGYTF
TRBJ2-2	15	NA	TRBD1	TRBV5-1	TGCGCCAGCAGCTACGGACAGGGCCGGCCCGGGGAGCTGTTTTTT	CASSYGQGRPGELFF
TRBJ2-2	16	NA	NA	TRBV5-1	TGCGCCAGCAGCTACCTAACAGATACGAACACCGGGGAGCTGTTTTTT	CASSYLTDTNTGELFF
TRBJ1-2	14	NA	TRBD1	TRBV28	TGTGCCAGCAGTGAAGGACAGGGCAACTATGGCTACACCTTC	CASSEGQGNYGYTF
TRBJ1-1	14	NA	TRBD1	TRBV28	TGTGCCAGCAGTCTTGACAGGGGTAACACTGAAGCTTTCTTT	CASSLDRGNTEAFF
TRBJ1-1	13	NA	NA	TRBV7-9	TGTGCCAGCAGCTTATTGGCCAACACTGAAGCTTTCTTT	CASSLLANTEAFF
TRBJ1-1	13	NA	NA	TRBV30	TGTGCCTGGAGGCCCGCGCCCGAGGTAGAAGCTTTCTTT	CAWRPAPEVEAFF
TRBJ2-1	17	NA	TRBD2	TRBV5-1	TGCGCCAGCAGCTTGGCCGGACTAGCGGGAGTTCAAGGAGAGCAGTTCTTC	CASSLAGLAGVQGEQFF
TRBJ2-7	16	NA	NA	TRBV28	TGTGCCAGCAGTTCCATACAAGACCGATCCAACTACGAGCAGTACTTC	CASSSIQDRSNYEQYF
TRBJ2-2	13	NA	NA	TRBV5-6	TGTGCCAGCAGCGTCAGAAACACCGGGGAGCTGTTTTTT	CASSVRNTGELFF
TRBJ2-1	15	NA	TRBD2	TRBV5-1	TGCGCCAGCAGCTTGATCACTAGCGGGGGCAATGAGCAGTTCTTC	CASSLITSGGNEQFF
TRBJ1-1	17	few	NA	TRBV9	TGTGCCAGCAGTGAGGGGGGGTACGGGGCGGCGGGCACTGAAGCTTTCTTT	CASSEGGYGAAGTEAFF
TRBJ2-1	15	NA	TRBD2	TRBV6-5	TGTGCCAGCAGTTTCGGGACTAGCAGGAGAGGTGAGCAGTTCTTC	CASSFGTSRRGEQFF
TRBJ2-2	15	NA	TRBD1	TRBV25-1	TGTGCCAGCTCGCGGACAGGGGGCTTTTTAGGGGAGCTGTTTTTT	CASSRTGGFLGELFF
TRBJ1-1	17	NA	NA	TRBV12-2	TGTGCAAGTCGACCACGCCAGTCACAGGGGCTGAACACTGAAGCTTTCTTT	CASRPRQSQGLNTEAFF